These T cell receptor beta chains were read from a single sample in a study of blood T cell repertoires in COVID-19. Generated by immunoSEQ multiplex PCR, the TCRdb table keeps only in-frame clones and is missing some. The table lists some 34,000 clones, more than 80% of them singletons. The sample comprised peripheral blood. The receptors stem from a human donor in a cohort sampled during active COVID-19. The CDR3 runs from the conserved cysteine through the conserved F or W. The order of the fields is clone size, J gene, D gene, V gene, CDR3 DNA, CDR3 protein. The D gene is left open where the match is weak. Where a row states a size, it is once, few, many or the class of an expanded clone; other rows omit it.

>NA|TRBJ1-2|TRBD1|TRBV6-5
TGTGCCAGCAGTTACTTGACAGGGATAAACTATGGCTACACCTTC
CASSYLTGINYGYTF
>NA|TRBJ2-1|NA|TRBV30
TGTGCCTGGAATTCCAGCCCGGGCAATGAGCAGTTCTTC
CAWNSSPGNEQFF
>NA|TRBJ2-3|TRBD2|TRBV5-1
TGCGCCAGCAGCTTGGAGGCGGGACTAGGCTGGGATACGCAGTATTTT
CASSLEAGLGWDTQYF
>NA|TRBJ2-5|TRBD2|TRBV3-1/TRBV3-2
TGTGCCAGCAGCCAAGTCCATCAGCGGGGTCAAGAGACCCAGTACTTC
CASSQVHQRGQETQYF
>once|TRBJ1-5|TRBD1|TRBV5-1
TGCGCCAGCAGCTTGGGGGACAGGGAGGGACAGCCCCAGCATTTT
CASSLGDREGQPQHF
>NA|TRBJ2-5|NA|TRBV20-1
TGCAGTGCCACGAGGGTAGAGACCCAGTACTTC
CSATRVETQYF
>few|TRBJ2-7|TRBD2|TRBV10-3
TGTGCCATCAGTCCGTGGGCGGGGGAGAGTTACGAGCAGTACTTC
CAISPWAGESYEQYF
>NA|TRBJ1-2|TRBD1|TRBV5-4
TGTGCCAGCAGCTTGCCGGGGACAGGTTATGGCTACACCTTC
CASSLPGTGYGYTF
>few|TRBJ2-1|NA|TRBV9
TGTGCCAGTAACTTTCAGGGGCGCGGGTACAATGAGCAGTTCTTC
CASNFQGRGYNEQFF
>few|TRBJ2-7|NA|TRBV7-9
TGTGCCAGCAGCTTCGGACAGAATATCTACGAGCAGTACTTC
CASSFGQNIYEQYF
>NA|TRBJ2-7|NA|TRBV6-5
TGTGCCAGCAGTTACCGCGGGACCTACGAGCAGTACTTC
CASSYRGTYEQYF
>once|TRBJ2-3|NA|TRBV30
TGTGCCTGGAGTCTCCCCGGCACAGATACGCAGTATTTT
CAWSLPGTDTQYF
>once|TRBJ2-3|TRBD2|TRBV29-1
TGCAGCGTTGAAGGCGGGAGGGGAGCAGATACGCAGTATTTT
CSVEGGRGADTQYF
>few|TRBJ2-3|NA|TRBV21-1
TGTGCCAGCACGGACTACGGGCTAGATACGCAGTATTTT
CASTDYGLDTQYF
>NA|TRBJ2-3|NA|TRBV10-3
TGTGCCATCAGTGAGAGAGATGGTGAGGATACGCAGTATTTT
CAISERDGEDTQYF
>NA|TRBJ1-2|TRBD1|TRBV2
TGTGCCAGCGGACAGGTTTCTAACTATGGCTACACCTTC
CASGQVSNYGYTF
>NA|TRBJ2-1|NA|TRBV5-1
TGCGCCAGCAGCTTGGAAAAACAGGGAGGGAACAATGAGCAGTTCTTC
CASSLEKQGGNNEQFF